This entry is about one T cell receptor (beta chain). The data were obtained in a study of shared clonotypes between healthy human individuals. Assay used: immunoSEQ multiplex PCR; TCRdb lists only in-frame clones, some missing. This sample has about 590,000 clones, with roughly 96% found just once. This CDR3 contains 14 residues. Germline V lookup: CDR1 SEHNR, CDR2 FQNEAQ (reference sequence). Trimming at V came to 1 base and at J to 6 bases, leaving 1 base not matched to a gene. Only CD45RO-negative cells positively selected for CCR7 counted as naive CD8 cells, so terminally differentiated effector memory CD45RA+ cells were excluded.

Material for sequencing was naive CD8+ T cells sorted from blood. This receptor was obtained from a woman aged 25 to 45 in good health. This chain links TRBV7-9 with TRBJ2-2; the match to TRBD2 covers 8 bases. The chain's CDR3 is CASSLVAGPGELFF. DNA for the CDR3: TGTGCCAGCAGCTTAGTAGCGGGACCCGGGGAGCTGTTTTTT.